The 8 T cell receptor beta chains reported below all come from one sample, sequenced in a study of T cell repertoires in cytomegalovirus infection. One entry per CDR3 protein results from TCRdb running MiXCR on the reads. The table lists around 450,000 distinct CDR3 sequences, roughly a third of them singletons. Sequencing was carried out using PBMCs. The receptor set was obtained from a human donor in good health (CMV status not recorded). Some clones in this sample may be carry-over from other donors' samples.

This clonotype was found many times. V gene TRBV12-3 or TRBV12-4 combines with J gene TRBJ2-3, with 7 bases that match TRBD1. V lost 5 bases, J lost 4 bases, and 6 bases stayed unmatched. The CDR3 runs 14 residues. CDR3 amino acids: CASSPPTGSDTQYF. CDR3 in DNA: TGTGCCAGCAGTCCACCGACAGGGTCAGATACGCAGTATTTT.

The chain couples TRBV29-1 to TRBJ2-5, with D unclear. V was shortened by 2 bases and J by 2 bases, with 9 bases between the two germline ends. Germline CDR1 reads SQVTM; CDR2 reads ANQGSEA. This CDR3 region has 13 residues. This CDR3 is CSVESIRQETQYF. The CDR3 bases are TGCAGCGTTGAATCCATCAGGCAAGAGACCCAGTACTTC.

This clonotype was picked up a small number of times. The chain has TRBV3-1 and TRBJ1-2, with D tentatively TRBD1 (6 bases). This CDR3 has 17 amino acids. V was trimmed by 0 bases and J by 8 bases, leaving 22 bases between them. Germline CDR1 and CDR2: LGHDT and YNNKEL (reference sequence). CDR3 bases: TGTGCCAGCAGCCAAGATCCCGGGGGGCGATTAAGAACGGGCTACACCTTC. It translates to CASSQDPGGRLRTGYTF. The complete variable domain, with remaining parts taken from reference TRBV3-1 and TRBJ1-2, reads DTAVSQTPKYLVTQMGNDKSIKCEQNLGHDTMYWYKQDSKKFLKIMFSYNNKELIINETVPNRFSPKSPDKAHLNLHINSLELGDSAVYFCASSQDPGGRLRTGYTFGSGTRLTVV.

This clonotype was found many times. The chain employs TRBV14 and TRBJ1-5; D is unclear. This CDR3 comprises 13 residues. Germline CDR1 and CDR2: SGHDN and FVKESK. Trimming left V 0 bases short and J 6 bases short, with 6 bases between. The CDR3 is CASSQDGFQPQHF. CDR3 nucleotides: TGTGCCAGCAGCCAAGACGGGTTTCAGCCCCAGCATTTT.

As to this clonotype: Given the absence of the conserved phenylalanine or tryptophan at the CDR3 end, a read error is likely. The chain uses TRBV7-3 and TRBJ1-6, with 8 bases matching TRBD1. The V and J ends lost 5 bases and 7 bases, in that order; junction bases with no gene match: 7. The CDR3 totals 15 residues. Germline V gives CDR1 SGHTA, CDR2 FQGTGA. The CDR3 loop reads CASSIDRGRNSPLHL. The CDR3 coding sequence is TGTGCCAGCAGCATAGACAGGGGCCGGAATTCACCCCTCCACTTG.

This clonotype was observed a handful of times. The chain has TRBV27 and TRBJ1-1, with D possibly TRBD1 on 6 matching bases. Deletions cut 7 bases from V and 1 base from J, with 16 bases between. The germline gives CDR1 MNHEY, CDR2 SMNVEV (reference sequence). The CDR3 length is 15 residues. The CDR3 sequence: CASKINPGQNTEAFF. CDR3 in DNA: TGTGCCAGCAAGATTAATCCGGGACAGAACACTGAAGCTTTCTTT.

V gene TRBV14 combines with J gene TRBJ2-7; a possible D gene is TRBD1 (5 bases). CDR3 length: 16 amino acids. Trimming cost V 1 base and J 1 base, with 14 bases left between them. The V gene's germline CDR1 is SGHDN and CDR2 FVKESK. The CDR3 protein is CASSQAGAGLSYEQYF. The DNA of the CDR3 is TGTGCCAGCAGCCAAGCTGGGGCAGGGCTGTCCTACGAGCAGTACTTC.

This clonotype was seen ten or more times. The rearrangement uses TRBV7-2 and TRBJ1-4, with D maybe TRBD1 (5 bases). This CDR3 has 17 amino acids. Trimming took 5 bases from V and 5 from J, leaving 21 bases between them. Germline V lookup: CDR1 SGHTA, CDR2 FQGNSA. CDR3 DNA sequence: TGTGCCAGCAGCCAAGGGACTGCCCTGGGGACCAATGAAAAACTGTTTTTT. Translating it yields CASSQGTALGTNEKLFF.